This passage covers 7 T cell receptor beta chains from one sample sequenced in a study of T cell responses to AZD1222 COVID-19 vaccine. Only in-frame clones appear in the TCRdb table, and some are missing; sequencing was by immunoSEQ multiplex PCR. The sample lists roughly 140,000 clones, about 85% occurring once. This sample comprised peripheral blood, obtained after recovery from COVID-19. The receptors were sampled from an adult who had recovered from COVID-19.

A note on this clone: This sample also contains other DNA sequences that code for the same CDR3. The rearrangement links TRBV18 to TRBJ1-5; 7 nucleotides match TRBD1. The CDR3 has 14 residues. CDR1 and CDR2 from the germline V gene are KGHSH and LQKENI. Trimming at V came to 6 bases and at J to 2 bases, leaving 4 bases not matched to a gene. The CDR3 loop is CASSQGVGNQPQHF. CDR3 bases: TGTGCCAGCTCCCAGGGGGTAGGCAATCAGCCCCAGCATTTT.

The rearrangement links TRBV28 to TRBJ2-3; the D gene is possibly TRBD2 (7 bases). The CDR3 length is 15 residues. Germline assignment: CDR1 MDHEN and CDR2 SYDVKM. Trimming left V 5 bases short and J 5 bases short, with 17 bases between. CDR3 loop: CASSPQGRGGDTQYF. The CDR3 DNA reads TGTGCCAGCAGTCCACAGGGCCGCGGGGGAGATACGCAGTATTTT.

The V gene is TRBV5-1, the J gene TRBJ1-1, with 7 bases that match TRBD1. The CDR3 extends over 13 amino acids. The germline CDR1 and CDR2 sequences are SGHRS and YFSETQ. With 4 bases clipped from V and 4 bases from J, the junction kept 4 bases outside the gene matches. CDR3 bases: TGCGCCAGCAGCCAACAGGGGACCACTGAAGCTTTCTTT. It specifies CASSQQGTTEAFF.

This chain's CDR3 is CSVEGQTSGRTDTQYF. The CDR3 DNA sequence: TGCAGCGTTGAAGGCCAGACTAGCGGGAGAACAGATACGCAGTATTTT. The rearrangement joins TRBV29-1 to TRBJ2-3; TRBD2 matches 12 bases. Germline V CDR1 and CDR2: SQVTM, ANQGSEA. CDR3 length: 16 amino acids. V lost 1 base, J lost 3 bases, and 5 bases stayed unmatched.

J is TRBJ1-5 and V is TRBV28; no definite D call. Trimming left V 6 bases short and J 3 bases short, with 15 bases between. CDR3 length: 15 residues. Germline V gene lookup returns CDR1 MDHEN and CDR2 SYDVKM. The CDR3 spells CASSVAASYNQPQHF. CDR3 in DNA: TGTGCCAGCAGCGTAGCCGCCAGTTACAATCAGCCCCAGCATTTT.

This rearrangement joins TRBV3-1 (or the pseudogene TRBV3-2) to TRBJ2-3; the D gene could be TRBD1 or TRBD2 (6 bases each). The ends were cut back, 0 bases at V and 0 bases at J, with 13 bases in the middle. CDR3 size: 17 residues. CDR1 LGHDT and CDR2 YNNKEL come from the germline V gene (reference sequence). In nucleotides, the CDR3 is TGTGCCAGCAGCCAAGAGGGTACGGGGGCTAGCACAGATACGCAGTATTTT. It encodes CASSQEGTGASTDTQYF.

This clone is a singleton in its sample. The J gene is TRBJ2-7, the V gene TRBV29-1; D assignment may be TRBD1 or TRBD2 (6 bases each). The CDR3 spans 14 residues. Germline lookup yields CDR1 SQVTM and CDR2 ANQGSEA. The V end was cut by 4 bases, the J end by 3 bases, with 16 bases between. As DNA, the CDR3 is TGCAGCGTTGGTTATGAGGGGGGAATCTACGAGCAGTACTTC. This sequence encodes CSVGYEGGIYEQYF.